The entry below describes one TCR beta chain. Original data processing: For nucleated cells, counts were estimated from reference gene primer amplification. Measured with immunoSEQ multiplex PCR; TCRdb has only the in-frame clones, and not every one. D and trimming were read from the DNA, whereas the V and J calls and clone size are those reported in that table. The profile shows around 70,000 clones, around 78% of them singletons. The data originate from a study of blood T cell repertoires in COVID-19. Study details: Both acute and convalescent COVID-19 samples were obtained from the United States, Italy and Spain.

Trimming took 6 bases from V and 1 from J; bases not matched to a gene: 7. Germline V gives CDR1 MNHEY, CDR2 SVGEGT. There are 15 residues in the CDR3. The chain links TRBV6-2 or TRBV6-3 to TRBJ2-7; 9 bases match TRBD2. Sequencing was performed on peripheral blood. This receptor was obtained from a human donor in a cohort sampled during active COVID-19. This CDR3 is CASSSLSGGSYEQYF. As DNA, the CDR3 is TGTGCCAGCAGCTCCCTTAGCGGGGGTTCCTACGAGCAGTACTTC.